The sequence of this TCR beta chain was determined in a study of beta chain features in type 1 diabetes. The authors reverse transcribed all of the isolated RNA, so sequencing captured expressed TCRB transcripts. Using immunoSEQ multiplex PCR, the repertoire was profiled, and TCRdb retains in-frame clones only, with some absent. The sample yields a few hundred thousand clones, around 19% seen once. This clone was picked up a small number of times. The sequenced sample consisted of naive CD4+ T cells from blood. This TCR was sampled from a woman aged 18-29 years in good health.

CDR3 amino acids: CASSLDGSRSYTDTQYF. The CDR3 nucleotides read TGTGCCAGCAGCTTAGACGGGAGCCGATCCTACACAGATACGCAGTATTTT. The rearrangement links TRBV13 to TRBJ2-3, with D possibly matching TRBD2 (6 bases). This CDR3 spans 17 amino acids. Germline CDR1 is PRHDT and CDR2 is FYEKMQ (reference sequence). Trimming stripped 1 base from V and 2 bases from J, with 16 bases between.